These 8 T cell receptor beta chains came from one sample sequenced in a study of T cell repertoires in cytomegalovirus infection. The antigens of these receptors remain unknown. A single record per CDR3 protein comes from TCRdb applying MiXCR to the reads. The profile covers fewer than 950,000 distinct CDR3 sequences, with about 33% appearing a single time and approximately 13% taken by the ten largest. The material was cultured CD8+ T cells from PBMCs, obtained from culture after CMV antigen stimulation. The receptor set was obtained from a human donor in good health (CMV status not recorded). Some clones in this sample may be carry-over from other donors' samples.

The chain joins TRBV7-9 to TRBJ2-1; possibly TRBD1 for D (5 bases). V lost 11 bases and J lost 0, with 23 bases in between. CDR1 SEHNR and CDR2 FQNEAQ come from the germline V gene (reference sequence). This CDR3 contains 17 residues. The CDR3: CACWGVEQGSSYNEQFF. DNA for the CDR3: TGTGCCTGCTGGGGCGTGGAGCAGGGCAGCTCCTACAATGAGCAGTTCTTC. Filled out from reference TRBV7-9 and TRBJ2-1, the complete variable domain reads DTGVSQNPRHKITKRGQNVTFRCDPISEHNRLYWYRQTLGQGPEFLTYFQNEAQLEKSRLLSDRFSAERPKGSFSTLEIQRTEQGDSAMYLCACWGVEQGSSYNEQFFGPGTRLTVL.

This chain connects TRBV9 to TRBJ2-3; 7 bases agree with TRBD2. Germline trimming cut 2 bases from V and 2 bases from J; bases unmatched to any gene: 11. Germline assignment: CDR1 SGDLS and CDR2 YYNGEE. CDR3 length equals 17 residues. The CDR3, as DNA: TGTGCCAGCAGCGTCCCCTCGGCTAGCGGTTACACAGATACGCAGTATTTT. This codes for CASSVPSASGYTDTQYF.

A word on this clonotype: Mismatch with germline at one junction end may stem from a read error. This chain's CDR3 is CASSPAYPGELCF. DNA of the CDR3: TGTGCTAGCAGCCCCGCCTATCCCGGGGAGCTGTGTTTT. The V and J genes are TRBV7-6 and TRBJ2-2, with a tentative D call TRBD2 (5 bases). Germline-derived CDR1 and CDR2 are SGHVS and FNYEAQ. This CDR3 has 13 amino acids.

This chain uses TRBV7-3 with TRBJ1-1; 12 nucleotides line up with TRBD1. This CDR3 is 14 amino acids long. V was pared by 4 bases and J by 6 bases, with 3 bases of the junction left unmatched. CDR1 and CDR2 (germline): SGHTA, FQGTGA. The CDR3 DNA follows: TGTGCCAGCAGCTGGGGACAGGGGGCACCTGAAGCTTTCTTT. Translated: CASSWGQGAPEAFF.

This clonotype was counted many times. The chain recombines TRBV6-5 with TRBJ1-2, with D unresolved. The ends were cut back, 0 bases at V and 4 bases at J, with 6 bases in the middle. The length of the CDR3 is 13 residues. The germline gives CDR1 MNHEY, CDR2 SVGAGI. CDR3 nucleotide sequence: TGTGCCAGCAGTTACTCGATGGGCTATGGCTACACCTTC. Translation gives CASSYSMGYGYTF.

In the case of this clonotype: The junction departs from germline at one end; a sequencing error may be responsible. V and J are TRBV2 and TRBJ1-2; possibly TRBD1 for D (6 bases). CDR1 is SNHLY, CDR2 FYNNEI, per germline. The length of the CDR3 is 15 residues. CDR3 loop: CASTEPGTLFYGYTF. DNA for the CDR3: TGTGCCAGCACTGAACCCGGGACACTGTTCTATGGCTACACCTTC.

This chain joins TRBV27 and TRBJ2-2; a possible D gene is TRBD2 (5 bases). The length of the CDR3 is 13 residues. Germline V gives CDR1 MNHEY, CDR2 SMNVEV (reference sequence). The V gene lost 10 bases and the J gene lost 5 bases, with 14 bases spanning the gap. The CDR3 nucleotides are TGTGCCACCAAAATACGGGGAACCGGGGAGCTGTTTTTT. Amino acids: CATKIRGTGELFF.

The gene calls are TRBV27 and TRBJ2-4, with TRBD2 identical over 8 bases. Looked up from germline, CDR1 is MNHEY and CDR2 is SMNVEV (reference sequence). The CDR3 is 11 residues long. V shed 6 bases and J 11 bases; nucleotides not matched to a gene: 3. For the CDR3, the DNA is TGTGCCAGCAGGCGGGGGGCAGTTCAGTACTTC. Its translation is CASRRGAVQYF.